The sequence of this T cell receptor beta chain was determined in a study of blood T cell repertoires in COVID-19. Measured with immunoSEQ multiplex PCR; TCRdb has only the in-frame clones, and not every one. The table has 75,000 to 90,000 clones, roughly 86% seen once. The CDR3 length is 14 residues. V was shortened by 7 bases and J by 0 bases, with 11 bases between the two germline ends. Germline CDR1 is ENHRY and CDR2 is SYGVKD. The source of this sequence is a man aged 50 or older with active or convalescent COVID-19. What was sequenced was peripheral blood. V is TRBV10-3 and J is TRBJ2-3; tentatively, D is TRBD2 (6 bases). CDR3 protein: CAITQGLSTDTQYF. Written as DNA, the CDR3 is TGTGCCATCACCCAGGGACTCAGCACAGATACGCAGTATTTT.